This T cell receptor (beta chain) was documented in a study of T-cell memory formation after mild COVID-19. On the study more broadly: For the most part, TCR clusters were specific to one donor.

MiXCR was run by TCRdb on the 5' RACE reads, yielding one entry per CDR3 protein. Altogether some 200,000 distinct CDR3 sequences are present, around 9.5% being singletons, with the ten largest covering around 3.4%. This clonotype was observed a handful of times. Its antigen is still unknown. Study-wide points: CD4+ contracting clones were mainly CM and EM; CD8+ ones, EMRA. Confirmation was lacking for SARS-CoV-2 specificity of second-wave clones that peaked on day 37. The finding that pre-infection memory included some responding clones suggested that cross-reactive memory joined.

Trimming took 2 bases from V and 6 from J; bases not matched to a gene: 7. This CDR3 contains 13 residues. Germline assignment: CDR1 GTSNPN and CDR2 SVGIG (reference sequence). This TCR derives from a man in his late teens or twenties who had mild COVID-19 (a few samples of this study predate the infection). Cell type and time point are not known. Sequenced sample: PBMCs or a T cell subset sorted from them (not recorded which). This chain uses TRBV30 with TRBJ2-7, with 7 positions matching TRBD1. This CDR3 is CAWSSATGTEQYF. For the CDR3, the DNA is TGTGCCTGGAGTTCCGCGACAGGGACCGAGCAGTACTTC.